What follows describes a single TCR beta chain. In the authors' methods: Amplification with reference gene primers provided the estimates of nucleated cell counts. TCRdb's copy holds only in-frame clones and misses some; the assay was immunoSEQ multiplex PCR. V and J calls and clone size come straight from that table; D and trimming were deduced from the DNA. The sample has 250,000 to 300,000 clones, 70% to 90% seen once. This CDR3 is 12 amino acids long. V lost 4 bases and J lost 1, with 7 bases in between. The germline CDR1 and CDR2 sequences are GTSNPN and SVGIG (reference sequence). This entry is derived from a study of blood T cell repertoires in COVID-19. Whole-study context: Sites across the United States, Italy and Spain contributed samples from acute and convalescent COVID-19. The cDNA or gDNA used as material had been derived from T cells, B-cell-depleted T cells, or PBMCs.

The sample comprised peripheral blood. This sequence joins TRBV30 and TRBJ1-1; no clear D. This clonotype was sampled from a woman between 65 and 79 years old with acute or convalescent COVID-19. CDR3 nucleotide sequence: TGTGCCTGGATTCGAGGGAACACTGAAGCTTTCTTT. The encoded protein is CAWIRGNTEAFF.